Listed here are 32 T cell receptor beta chains from one sample, sequenced in a study of cytomegalovirus exposure and HLA in healthy donors. The PCR employed 60 Vbeta primers together with 13 Jbeta primers. Here immunoSEQ multiplex PCR was the method, and the copy in TCRdb shows in-frame clones only, minus some. The profile shows more than 150,000 clones, 65% to 90% of them singletons. The sequencing sample was made of PBMCs. These receptors came from a girl aged 2-9 years in good health and CMV-seropositive.

This chain joins TRBV6-5 and TRBJ2-7; D remains unclear. From germline, CDR1 is MNHEY and CDR2 SVGAGI. V lost 6 bases, J lost 4 bases, and 19 bases lay in between. CDR3 length: 15 residues. The DNA of the CDR3 is TGTGCCAGCAGCCCTCTACTTAGCTCTACGTACGAGCAGTACTTC. This translates into CASSPLLSSTYEQYF.

The rearrangement joins TRBV15 to TRBJ2-1; 9 bases align to TRBD1. CDR1 and CDR2 (germline): LNHNV, YYDKDF (reference sequence). The CDR3 has 15 amino acids. V lost 5 bases, J lost 8 bases, and 10 bases stayed unmatched. The CDR3 reads CATSPSDRGFYEQFF. CDR3 nucleotides: TGTGCCACCAGCCCCTCGGACAGGGGATTCTATGAGCAGTTCTTC.

The genes are TRBV5-4 and TRBJ1-2, with D possibly matching TRBD1 (5 bases). Between the trimmed V and J ends, which lost 2 bases and 1 base, there was a span of 9 bases. The CDR3 is made up of 14 amino acids. The germline CDR1 and CDR2 sequences are SGHNT and YYREEE (reference sequence). The CDR3 loop reads CASSLPDSNYGYTF. DNA for the CDR3: TGTGCCAGCAGCTTACCTGACAGTAACTATGGCTACACCTTC.

CDR3 sequence reads: CASSLNVRSTQYF. CDR3 nucleotides: TGTGCCAGCAGCCTGAACGTAAGGAGTACGCAGTATTTT. J is TRBJ2-3 and V is TRBV13; no firm D call. Deletions cut 5 bases from V and 8 bases from J, with 14 bases between. Germline CDR1 is PRHDT and CDR2 is FYEKMQ (reference sequence). This CDR3 contains 13 residues.

The chain combines TRBV29-1 with TRBJ1-1; 7 bases map to TRBD1. In germline, CDR1 is SQVTM, CDR2 ANQGSEA. The CDR3 is made up of 14 amino acids. J gave up 0 bases and V 6 bases, and 7 bases lay outside the gene matches. CDR3 protein: CSVNPQGLNTEAFF. The CDR3 DNA reads TGCAGCGTGAACCCACAGGGGTTGAACACTGAAGCTTTCTTT. The variable domain in full, with the rest retrieved from reference TRBV29-1 and TRBJ1-1, is SAVISQKPSRDICQRGTSLTIQCQVDSQVTMMFWYRQQPGQSLTLIATANQGSEATYESGFVIDKFPISRPNLTFSTLTVSNMSPEDSSIYLCSVNPQGLNTEAFFGQGTRLTVV.

The chain recombines TRBV27 with TRBJ2-7; 12 bases map to TRBD1. J lost 5 bases, V lost 4 bases, and 15 bases had no gene match. The length of the CDR3 is 18 residues. The V gene's germline CDR1 is MNHEY and CDR2 SMNVEV (reference sequence). CDR3 coding DNA: TGTGCCAGCAGTTCTTTAACCTACTCCGGGACAGGGGGCAACGAGCAGTACTTC. Amino acid sequence: CASSSLTYSGTGGNEQYF.

The chain joins TRBV14 to TRBJ2-3, with TRBD1 matching 8 bases. Losses at the gene ends were 4 bases for V and 3 bases for J; bases not matched to a gene: 3. CDR1 is SGHDN and CDR2 is FVKESK in the germline V gene. There are 14 residues in the CDR3. Here the CDR3 DNA reads TGTGCCAGCAGCCCTCGACAGGGGACAGATACGCAGTATTTT. It is translated as CASSPRQGTDTQYF.

V usage is TRBV30 and J usage is TRBJ2-3; tentatively, D is TRBD1 (6 bases). There are 16 residues in the CDR3. Trimming removed 3 bases from V and 2 bases from J, with 18 bases in between. Germline CDR1 reads GTSNPN; CDR2 reads SVGIG (reference sequence). The chain's CDR3 is CAWSSTIGGNTDTQYF. The CDR3 bases are TGTGCCTGGAGCTCTACAATAGGGGGAAACACAGATACGCAGTATTTT. The entire variable domain, with the rest obtained from reference TRBV30 and TRBJ2-3, is as follows: SQTIHQWPATLVQPVGSPLSLECTVEGTSNPNLYWYRQAAGRGLQLLFYSVGIGQISSEVPQNLSASRPQDRQFILSSKKLLLSDSGFYLCAWSSTIGGNTDTQYFGPGTRLTVL.

A note on this clone: The germline gene is not matched at one end of the junction; a read error may be the cause. CDR3 DNA sequence: TGCGCCGGCAGCAGGAGAACAGGGTCCCCTGGAAACACCATATATTTT. Translated: CAGSRRTGSPGNTIYF. This chain uses TRBV5-1 with TRBJ1-3, with a tentative D call TRBD1 (6 bases). Germline V CDR1 and CDR2: SGHRS, YFSETQ. The CDR3 has 16 residues.

This clone was detected a few times. The chain uses TRBV5-1 and TRBJ2-7; D might be TRBD2 (5 bases). Trimming took off 0 bases at V and 0 bases at J, with 7 bases between the two ends. CDR3 length: 14 residues. Per the germline V gene, CDR1 is SGHRS and CDR2 is YFSETQ. The CDR3 here is CASSLEGDSYEQYF. DNA of the CDR3: TGCGCCAGCAGCTTGGAGGGAGACTCCTACGAGCAGTACTTC.

This chain links TRBV27 with TRBJ2-7; 7 positions match TRBD1. J lost 2 bases, V lost 5 bases, and 9 bases had no gene match. This CDR3 has 15 residues. The germline V gene has CDR1 MNHEY and CDR2 SMNVEV (reference sequence). Written as DNA, the CDR3 is TGTGCCAGCAGTCCCTACCGACAGGGTACCTACGAGCAGTACTTC. As protein: CASSPYRQGTYEQYF.

The V and J genes are TRBV27 and TRBJ2-2; a possible D gene is TRBD2 (6 bases). V was shortened by 7 bases and J by 3 bases, with 12 bases between the two germline ends. The CDR3 runs 14 residues. The germline gives CDR1 MNHEY, CDR2 SMNVEV (reference sequence). The CDR3 loop is CASTDWRDTGELFF. Here the CDR3 DNA reads TGTGCCAGCACCGATTGGAGGGACACCGGGGAGCTGTTTTTT.

This chain joins TRBV5-5 and TRBJ2-2; 8 bases map to TRBD2. The length of the CDR3 is 16 residues. The V and J ends lost 0 bases and 1 base, in that order; junction bases with no gene match: 2. The germline V gene has CDR1 SGHKS and CDR2 YYEKEE (reference sequence). This CDR3 reads CASSLDSGVNTGELFF. CDR3 nucleotides: TGTGCCAGCAGCTTGGATAGCGGGGTGAACACCGGGGAGCTGTTTTTT.

This rearrangement joins TRBV7-6 to TRBJ2-1; 9 bases line up with TRBD1. The V segment lost 5 bases and the J segment 5 bases; nucleotides outside the gene matches: 7. Germline-derived CDR1 and CDR2 are SGHVS and FNYEAQ. The CDR3 contains 15 residues. The chain's CDR3 is CASSNTGGLNNEQFF. The DNA for the CDR3 is TGTGCCAGCAGCAACACAGGGGGCCTAAACAATGAGCAGTTCTTC.

Only one count was recorded for this clone. The chain's CDR3 is CASSQRARDTGELFF. CDR3 sequence (DNA): TGCGCCAGCAGCCAAAGGGCCAGGGACACCGGGGAGCTGTTTTTT. This chain connects TRBV4-1 to TRBJ2-2; D is perhaps TRBD1 (5 bases). This CDR3 is built from 15 residues. Trimming removed 2 bases at V and 3 bases at J, with 10 bases between. Germline V lookup: CDR1 MGHRA, CDR2 YSYEKL.

Only one count was recorded for this clone. This chain's CDR3 is CASRNDRRDNEQFF. DNA for the CDR3: TGTGCCAGCAGAAACGACAGACGAGACAATGAGCAGTTCTTC. V usage is TRBV6-5 and J usage is TRBJ2-1; tentative D call: TRBD1 (5 bases). The CDR3 is 14 residues long. Deletions cut 6 bases from V and 5 bases from J, with 14 bases between. Per germline, CDR1 MNHEY and CDR2 SVGAGI.

A remark on this clone: This CDR3 is also generated by other DNA sequences in the sample. This sequence joins TRBV5-1 and TRBJ2-1, with D possibly being TRBD1 (5 bases). Looked up from germline, CDR1 is SGHRS and CDR2 is YFSETQ. Trimming removed 0 bases from V and 2 bases from J, with 6 bases in between. This CDR3 has 14 residues. CDR3 sequence (DNA): TGCGCCAGCAGCTTGGACAGGACCTACAATGAGCAGTTCTTC. This translates into CASSLDRTYNEQFF.

The rearrangement uses TRBV5-1 and TRBJ2-7; 7 positions match TRBD2. Germline lookup yields CDR1 SGHRS and CDR2 YFSETQ. The length of the CDR3 is 17 residues. After removal of 0 bases from V and 3 bases from J, the junction contained 12 bases not matched to a gene. The CDR3 region has the DNA TGCGCCAGCAGCTTGGTTGCGGGAGCGGAATCATTCTACGAGCAGTACTTC. Protein sequence: CASSLVAGAESFYEQYF.

The chain has TRBV7-2 and TRBJ1-2, with 7 nucleotides matching TRBD1. This CDR3 spans 14 amino acids. Germline loops: CDR1 SGHTA, CDR2 FQGNSA. J lost 5 bases, V lost 2 bases, and 5 bases had no gene match. In DNA, the CDR3 is TGTGCCAGCAGCTTACGCACAGGGGAGTATGGCTACACCTTC. Protein sequence: CASSLRTGEYGYTF.

The gene calls are TRBV5-1 and TRBJ2-1, with 7 bases identical to TRBD1. CDR1 is SGHRS and CDR2 is YFSETQ in the germline V gene. The CDR3 extends over 14 amino acids. V gave up 4 bases and J gave up 6 bases; unmatched junction bases: 7. The CDR3 loop reads CASSQGQSVNEQFF. CDR3 nucleotide sequence: TGCGCCAGCAGCCAGGGACAGAGCGTCAATGAGCAGTTCTTC.

The V gene is TRBV6-5, the J gene TRBJ2-1, with 11 bases lining up with TRBD1. The CDR3 spans 15 residues. In germline, CDR1 is MNHEY, CDR2 SVGAGI. Trimming at V came to 4 bases and at J to 9 bases, leaving 8 bases not matched to a gene. The DNA for the CDR3 is TGTGCCAGCAGTTCCCCTGGACAGGGGGCGGTTGAGCAGTTCTTC. This gives the protein CASSSPGQGAVEQFF.

V is TRBV28 and J is TRBJ1-1; the D is unclear. Germline CDR1 MDHEN, CDR2 SYDVKM. The CDR3 runs 13 residues. Trimming cost V 5 bases and J 6 bases, with 13 bases left between them. The CDR3 sequence is CASSPPGTAEAFF. As DNA, the CDR3 is TGTGCCAGCAGTCCTCCGGGAACGGCTGAAGCTTTCTTT.

V gene TRBV5-6 combines with J gene TRBJ2-1; possible D gene TRBD2, 6 bases. Germline V gene lookup returns CDR1 SGHDT and CDR2 YYEEEE. The CDR3 has 13 amino acids. V lost 1 base to trimming and J lost 9 bases, with 11 bases between them. CDR3 sequence (DNA): TGTGCCAGCAGCTTGTGGCGGGGAGGTGAGCAGTTCTTC. This codes for CASSLWRGGEQFF. Full variable domain (missing parts from reference TRBV5-6 and TRBJ2-1): DAGVTQSPTHLIKTRGQQVTLRCSPKSGHDTVSWYQQALGQGPQFIFQYYEEEERQRGNFPDRFSGHQFPNYSSELNVNALLLGDSALYLCASSLWRGGEQFFGPGTRLTVL.

V usage is TRBV2 and J usage is TRBJ1-1; 9 bases fit TRBD1. V lost 6 bases and J lost 4; bases outside the gene matches: 15. CDR1 is SNHLY, CDR2 FYNNEI, per germline. This CDR3 is built from 17 residues. The CDR3 reads CASRETGGAKLFTEAFF. CDR3 sequence (DNA): TGTGCCAGCAGGGAAACAGGGGGCGCGAAACTTTTCACTGAAGCTTTCTTT.

The rearrangement uses TRBV21-1 and TRBJ2-1; the D call of TRBD2 is as the table states it, not checked on the DNA. TRBV21-1 is described as a pseudogene. The CDR3 sequence is 16 residues long. This CDR3 is CASSVPGLASYNEQFF. The CDR3 DNA sequence: TGTGCCAGCAGTGTCCCGGGACTAGCCTCCTACAATGAGCAGTTCTTC.

This clone was counted a few times. The CDR3 coding sequence is TGCGCCAGCACCCTATGGAGGGGTAGCGGGGAGTACGAGCAGTACTTC. Amino acids: CASTLWRGSGEYEQYF. The rearrangement joins TRBV5-1 to TRBJ2-7, with 8 bases fitting TRBD2. V shed 6 bases and J 4 bases; nucleotides not matched to a gene: 15. Germline CDR1 SGHRS, CDR2 YFSETQ. The CDR3 contains 16 residues. Full variable domain (rest looked up from reference TRBV5-1 and TRBJ2-7): KAGVTQTPRYLIKTRGQQVTLSCSPISGHRSVSWYQQTPGQGLQFLFEYFSETQRNKGNFPGRFSGRQFSNSRSEMNVSTLELGDSALYLCASTLWRGSGEYEQYFGPGTRLTVT.

Only a few counts were recorded for this clone. This sequence joins TRBV11-2 and TRBJ2-7; 10 positions match TRBD1. J lost 2 bases, V lost 5 bases, and 6 bases had no gene match. Germline V gene data show CDR1 as SGHAT and CDR2 as FQNNGV. The CDR3 is made up of 15 amino acids. In nucleotides, the CDR3 is TGTGCCAGCAGCCCCCCCGGACAGGGGGCCTACGAGCAGTACTTC. Protein product: CASSPPGQGAYEQYF. Complete variable domain (other parts from reference TRBV11-2 and TRBJ2-7): EAGVAQSPRYKIIEKRQSVAFWCNPISGHATLYWYQQILGQGPKLLIQFQNNGVVDDSQLPKDRFSAERLKGVDSTLKIQPAKLEDSAVYLCASSPPGQGAYEQYFGPGTRLTVT.

This clone was counted between two and nine times. The chain joins TRBV14 to TRBJ2-7; 9 positions match TRBD1. This CDR3 has 11 amino acids. Germline CDR1 is SGHDN and CDR2 is FVKESK. After removal of 8 bases from V and 7 bases from J, the junction contained 3 bases not matched to a gene. CDR3 DNA: TGTGCCAGCGGGACAGGGCCTGAGCAGTACTTC. Encoded protein: CASGTGPEQYF.

The J gene is TRBJ2-7, the V gene TRBV2; 9 positions agree with TRBD1. With 2 bases clipped from V and 1 base from J, the junction kept 12 bases outside the gene matches. The germline V gene has CDR1 SNHLY and CDR2 FYNNEI. CDR3 size: 18 residues. CDR3 loop: CASSETGQGSQLSYEQYF. Here the CDR3 DNA reads TGTGCCAGCAGTGAAACGGGACAGGGTTCCCAACTTTCCTACGAGCAGTACTTC.

In this sample, this clone turned up once. The chain employs TRBV2 and TRBJ2-7; possible D gene TRBD1, 7 bases. In germline, CDR1 is SNHLY, CDR2 FYNNEI. CDR3 length equals 16 residues. V was cut by 6 bases and J by 1 base, with 19 bases left in between. The DNA for the CDR3 is TGTGCCAGCAGCCTCATAACAGGGGAGGTTTCCTACGAGCAGTACTTC. Its translation: CASSLITGEVSYEQYF.

This clone was seen ten or more times. This sequence joins TRBV2 and TRBJ2-7; TRBD2 aligns across 7 bases. V shed 7 bases and J 7 bases; nucleotides not matched to a gene: 10. CDR3 length: 13 amino acids. Germline values: CDR1 SNHLY, CDR2 FYNNEI. This CDR3 is CASNIAGLREQYF. CDR3 DNA: TGTGCCAGCAATATAGCGGGCCTCCGGGAGCAGTACTTC. The whole variable domain, filled in from reference TRBV2 and TRBJ2-7, reads EPEVTQTPSHQVTQMGQEVILRCVPISNHLYFYWYRQILGQKVEFLVSFYNNEISEKSEIFDDQFSVERPDGSNFTLKIRSTKLEDSAMYFCASNIAGLREQYFGPGTRLTVT.

The chain has TRBV7-2 and TRBJ1-1; D is unresolved. Germline V gene lookup returns CDR1 SGHTA and CDR2 FQGNSA. V lost 1 base and J lost 4, with 13 bases in between. This CDR3 is built from 15 residues. The CDR3 DNA reads TGTGCCAGCAGCTTAGTACCCGGACGGGGCACTGAAGCTTTCTTT. This encodes CASSLVPGRGTEAFF.